The T cell receptor (beta chain) under discussion was sequenced for a study of blood T cell repertoires in COVID-19. Looking at the study overall: PBMCs, B-cell-depleted T cells, or T cells were the source of the cDNA or gDNA that made up the material.

Authors' data handling: Cell counts per sample came from amplifying reference gene primers. Data came from immunoSEQ multiplex PCR; TCRdb stores just in-frame clones and leaves some out. V and J calls and clone size follow that table, whereas D and trimming were derived from the DNA. The sample consists of around 130,000 clones, approximately 84% of them appearing once. V shed 6 bases and J shed 0 bases, with 8 bases lying between them. CDR3 length: 14 residues. Germline-derived CDR1 and CDR2 are MNHEY and SVGAGI. Sequences were obtained from peripheral blood. The genes are TRBV6-5 and TRBJ2-2, with D perhaps matching TRBD1 (6 bases). The receptor comes from a human donor in a cohort sampled during active COVID-19. The CDR3 DNA sequence: TGTGCCAGCAGGGGGGCGTCGAACACCGGGGAGCTGTTTTTT. Its protein product is CASRGASNTGELFF.